These T cell receptor beta chains were read from a single sample in a study of CD8 T cells in ankylosing spondylitis. Each CDR3 protein gets one entry after TCRdb re-called the 5' RACE reads with MiXCR. Of about 140,000 distinct CDR3 sequences in the sample, roughly 8% were seen once. Sample: synovial fluid, either unsorted or a sorted T cell fraction (not recorded which). The receptor set was obtained from a male donor with ankylosing spondylitis. CDR3s include the opening cysteine and the closing phenylalanine or tryptophan. The D gene is left open where the match is weak. A clone size is listed for some rows: how often the clone was seen (once, few, many), or a class if it is expanded.

TRBJ1-1 | - | few | TRBV6-1 | TGTGCCAGCAGGAAAACAACAGGGAACACTGAAGCTTTCTTT | CASRKTTGNTEAFF
TRBJ2-1 | - | many | TRBV5-1 | TGCGCCAGCAGCGCCCAGGGGACCGGCTCCTACAATGAGCAGTTCTTC | CASSAQGTGSYNEQFF
TRBJ1-1 | - | - | TRBV9 | TGTGCCAGCAGCGTAGAGGTAATGAACACTGAAGCTTTCTTT | CASSVEVMNTEAFF
TRBJ1-2 | - | - | TRBV5-1 | TGCGCCAGCTTCCGGGCCGGCGAAGGCTACACCTTC | CASFRAGEGYTF
TRBJ2-7 | - | many | TRBV20-1 | TGCAGTGCTAGGGCATCGGGGCCTGGCGAGCAGTACTTC | CSARASGPGEQYF
TRBJ1-2 | TRBD1 | many | TRBV29-1 | TGCAGCGTAATTGACAGGGCTGACTATGGCTACACCTTC | CSVIDRADYGYTF
TRBJ2-2 | - | many | TRBV5-1 | TGCGCCAGCACCCCCCCAGGGGTGGCGAACACCGGGGAGCTGTTTTTT | CASTPPGVANTGELFF
TRBJ2-1 | TRBD2 | - | TRBV7-2 | TGTGCCAGCAGCCCGCCGGGACTAGCTACCTACAATGAGCAGTTCTTC | CASSPPGLATYNEQFF
TRBJ2-6 | TRBD1 | few | TRBV11-2 | TGTGCCAGCAGATCACCTGGGACAGGGGGCTCTGGGGCCAACGTCCTGACTTTC | CASRSPGTGGSGANVLTF
TRBJ2-3 | TRBD2 | many | TRBV18 | TGTGCCAGCTCACCACGGAGCGGGAGTCCCCCAGCAGATACGCAGTATTTT | CASSPRSGSPPADTQYF
TRBJ1-5 | - | many | TRBV5-1 | TGCGCCAGCAGCTGGGGGGCAGGGGATCAGCCCCAGCATTTT | CASSWGAGDQPQHF
TRBJ2-7 | - | many | TRBV5-1 | TGCGCCAGCAGCTTGCGCCCGGGCCCACTTCGGGGCGAGCAGTACTTC | CASSLRPGPLRGEQYF
TRBJ2-1 | TRBD2 | many | TRBV29-1 | TGCAGCGTTGCGTTTAGCGGGAGGGTCTCCTACAATGAGCAGTTCTTC | CSVAFSGRVSYNEQFF
TRBJ2-5 | - | many | TRBV5-1 | TGCGCCAGCAGCCCCATAAATGGCAGGGGAGGAGAGACCCAGTACTTC | CASSPINGRGGETQYF
TRBJ1-3 | - | - | TRBV4-1 | TGCGCCAGCAGCCAACCTGGCCGACAGGATATCTCTGGAAACACCATATATTTT | CASSQPGRQDISGNTIYF
TRBJ2-5 | - | few | TRBV7-9 | TGTGCCAGCAGCGTTAGCGGAGCCCAAGAGACCCAGTACTTC | CASSVSGAQETQYF
TRBJ2-5 | - | - | TRBV20-1 | TGCAGCGTGACCGGGGCAGAGACCCAGTACTTC | CSVTGAETQYF
TRBJ2-1 | - | many | TRBV3-1 | TGTGCCAGCAGCCAATATGCGGACAGCTACAATGAGCAGTTCTTC | CASSQYADSYNEQFF
TRBJ2-1 | - | - | TRBV7-2 | TGTGCCAGCAGCCCCGCCCACTCCTACAATGAGCAGTTCTTC | CASSPAHSYNEQFF
TRBJ2-7 | TRBD1 | - | TRBV4-1 | TGCGCCAGCAGCCGCGGACAGGGGAACTACGAGCAGTACTTC | CASSRGQGNYEQYF
TRBJ1-1 | TRBD1 | many | TRBV5-1 | TGCGCCAGCAGCCGACGACAGGGTCGGAATGAAGCTTTCTTT | CASSRRQGRNEAFF
TRBJ2-7 | TRBD1 | many | TRBV5-5 | TGTGCCAGCAGCTTGTCGCGACAGGGGGACCCGGGGCAGTACTTC | CASSLSRQGDPGQYF
TRBJ1-2 | - | many | TRBV7-2 | TGTGCCAGCAGCTTAGATCGGTACTATGGCTACACCTTC | CASSLDRYYGYTF
TRBJ2-7 | - | few | TRBV6-1 | TGTGCCACAGCGACCCAGCTGAGCTCCTACGAGCAGTACTTC | CATATQLSSYEQYF
TRBJ2-3 | - | many | TRBV6-5 | TGTGCCAGCAGTTACTCGAACCTGGTGCAGTATTTT | CASSYSNLVQYF
TRBJ2-7 | TRBD1 | many | TRBV20-1 | TGCAGTGCCCTTTTCTCCTACAGGGGCCACGAGCAGTACTTC | CSALFSYRGHEQYF
TRBJ1-4 | - | - | TRBV14 | TGTGCCAGCAGCCAAGACCAGACAGGAAGAAAGGTGTTTTTT | CASSQDQTGRKVFF
TRBJ1-3 | - | many | TRBV12-3/TRBV12-4 | TGTGCCAGCAGTTTACGGCACTCTGGAAACACCATATATTTT | CASSLRHSGNTIYF
TRBJ1-1 | TRBD1 | - | TRBV6-1 | TGTGCCAGCAGACGGGACAGGAACCTTGAAGCTTTCTTT | CASRRDRNLEAFF
TRBJ2-5 | - | few | TRBV11-1 | TGTGCCAGCGGGCAAAACGGCGGGGGCCTCCAAGAGACCCAGTACTTC | CASGQNGGGLQETQYF
TRBJ2-7 | TRBD1 | many | TRBV29-1 | TGCAGCGTCCAAAAAGGGACAGGGGGGGACGAGCAGTACTTC | CSVQKGTGGDEQYF
TRBJ2-2 | - | many | TRBV18 | TGTGCCAGCTCATCCACGAATATACAGCTGAACACCGGGGAGCTGTTTTTT | CASSSTNIQLNTGELFF
TRBJ1-1 | - | many | TRBV4-1 | TGCGCCAGCAGCCAACTAAAGGTTAGGGCCTTGGGCACTGAAGCTTTCTTT | CASSQLKVRALGTEAFF
TRBJ2-3 | - | - | TRBV18 | TGTGCCAGCGGAGGGGGATCTAGCACAGATACGCAGTATTTT | CASGGGSSTDTQYF
TRBJ1-4 | - | many | TRBV9 | TGTGCCAGCAGCCCAGGCGCGGGGGAAAAACTGTTTTTT | CASSPGAGEKLFF
TRBJ2-1 | TRBD2 | many | TRBV4-2 | TGTGCCAGCAGCCCGGGACTAGCGGGAGCTAATGAGCAGTTCTTC | CASSPGLAGANEQFF
TRBJ2-1 | TRBD2 | many | TRBV5-1 | TGCGCCAGCAGCTTGGCACTAGCGGGAGTTTCCTACAATGAGCAGTTCTTC | CASSLALAGVSYNEQFF
TRBJ1-4 | - | few | TRBV4-2 | TGTGCCAGCAGCCCTGGGCAGACTGCCGGGAAACTGTTTTTT | CASSPGQTAGKLFF
TRBJ2-7 | - | many | TRBV10-2 | TGCGCCAGCAGCGAAGAACACGCGGGCCGCCCTGAGCAGTACTTC | CASSEEHAGRPEQYF
TRBJ2-5 | TRBD2 | many | TRBV7-2 | TGTGCCAGCAGCTTTACCAGCGGGGGAGAGACCCAGTACTTC | CASSFTSGGETQYF
TRBJ2-7 | - | many | TRBV20-1 | TGCAGTGCATATCCCGCTGGGACGGCCTACGAGCAGTACTTC | CSAYPAGTAYEQYF
TRBJ1-1 | - | many | TRBV5-1 | TGCGCCAGCAGCCAACAGACAACGAACACTGAAGCTTTCTTT | CASSQQTTNTEAFF